Sequencing of this TCR beta chain was carried out in a study of human T cells and chemical hapten exposure. TCRdb recomputed calls from the RACE reads with MiXCR, one row per CDR3 protein. The sample contains about 98,000 distinct CDR3 sequences, 11% of which appear only once. Time point: pre-sensitization, week 0. The treatment here: therapeutic diphenylcyclopropenone sensitization with weekly scalp DPC. The clonotype originates from a woman between 55 and 75 years old with alopecia areata. Some clones in this sample may be carry-over from other donors' samples. The sequencing used whole blood, collected in connection with sensitization to the hapten diphenylcyclopropenone (DPC).

This CDR3 reads CASSIWDRDTYSNQPQHF. For the CDR3, the DNA is TGTGCCAGTAGTATATGGGACAGGGATACATATAGCAATCAGCCCCAGCATTTT. The J gene is TRBJ1-5, the V gene TRBV19; 9 bases line up with TRBD1. This CDR3 spans 18 amino acids. Germline lookup yields CDR1 LNHDA and CDR2 SQIVND (reference sequence). After removal of 2 bases from V and 0 bases from J, the junction contained 8 bases not matched to a gene.